The present T cell receptor beta chain was sequenced within a study of shared clonotypes between healthy human individuals. Study background: The study drew on a couple of women and a few men aged 18 to 49 as donors.

Some clones are missing from TCRdb's copy, which holds only in-frame ones; the method was immunoSEQ multiplex PCR. The table has about 680,000 clones, around 90% seen once. Naive CD8 cells lacked CD45RO, underwent positive selection for CCR7 and left out terminally differentiated effector memory CD45RA+ cells. The V end lost 7 bases, the J end lost 2 bases, and 16 bases lay between the germline ends. The CDR3 extends over 14 amino acids. Germline V gene sequence: CDR1 SGHRS, CDR2 YFSETQ. This chain connects TRBV5-1 to TRBJ2-7, with D maybe TRBD1 (5 bases). Specimen: naive CD8+ T cells sorted from blood. This TCR was recovered from a young man in good health. CDR3 coding DNA: TGCGCCAGCGCCCTCTGGGGCAGAACCTACGAGCAGTACTTC. As protein: CASALWGRTYEQYF.